Following are 20 T cell receptor beta chains from one sample sequenced in a study of CD4 T cells in relation to SARS-CoV-2 and coronaviruses. Unexposed donor CD4+ T cells date from 2011-2018, before the COVID-19 pandemic. The cells were cultured for less than twelve days before CD4+ T cells were isolated. Antigens for these TCRs are unknown. The method was immunoSEQ multiplex PCR; TCRdb's version includes in-frame clones alone and lacks a portion of them. The data contain about 16,000 clones, approximately 80% of them singletons. The sample was CD4+ T cells from PBMCs, cultured in vitro. Receptors were obtained from a human donor in good health.

The chain combines TRBV6-6 with TRBJ1-1; D gene ambiguous. V lost 5 bases, J lost 6 bases, and 16 bases lay in between. From germline, CDR1 is MNHNY and CDR2 SVGAGI (reference sequence). CDR3 length: 14 residues. The CDR3 DNA reads as TGTGCCAGCAGTGTCGACACGTACGACGCTGAAGCTTTCTTT. Its translation: CASSVDTYDAEAFF.

This rearrangement joins TRBV18 to TRBJ2-5; 9 nucleotides agree with TRBD2. After removal of 3 bases from V and 4 bases from J, the junction contained 6 bases not matched to a gene. Germline V lookup: CDR1 KGHSH, CDR2 LQKENI. There are 15 residues in the CDR3. This CDR3 is CASSPTAGGGETQYF. Here the CDR3 DNA reads TGTGCCAGCTCACCCACAGCGGGAGGAGGAGAGACCCAGTACTTC.

V gene TRBV30 combines with J gene TRBJ1-5; D uncertain. Germline V gene data show CDR1 as GTSNPN and CDR2 as SVGIG (reference sequence). The ends were cut back, 3 bases at V and 7 bases at J, with 19 bases in the middle. The CDR3 is 15 amino acids. In DNA form, the CDR3 reads TGTGCCTGGAGCAGCCTAGGAGATTTCGGCCAGCCCCAGCATTTT. Protein: CAWSSLGDFGQPQHF.

The chain couples TRBV10-1 to TRBJ2-3; unclear D gene. Germline V gene lookup returns CDR1 WNHNN and CDR2 SYGVQD (reference sequence). Trimming took 2 bases from V and 0 from J, leaving 0 bases between them. The CDR3 has 12 amino acids. The CDR3 here is CASSESTDTQYF. CDR3 in DNA: TGCGCCAGCAGTGAGAGCACAGATACGCAGTATTTT.

The V gene is TRBV6-1, the J gene TRBJ2-3; 10 bases fit TRBD2. Losses at the gene ends were 1 base for V and 5 bases for J; bases not matched to a gene: 6. The V gene's germline CDR1 is MNHNS and CDR2 SASEGT. CDR3 size: 16 residues. CDR3 DNA sequence: TGTGCCAGCAGTGAAGTCATAGCGGGAGGTCGAGATACGCAGTATTTT. Translated, it gives CASSEVIAGGRDTQYF.

This chain's CDR3 is CASSLPTGSHNGYTF. CDR3 DNA sequence: TGCGCCAGCAGCTTGCCGACAGGGAGTCATAATGGCTACACCTTC. The V call is TRBV5-1, the J call TRBJ1-2, with 7 nucleotides matching TRBD1. The trim removed 1 base at V and 6 bases at J, leaving 9 bases unmatched. Germline V gives CDR1 SGHRS, CDR2 YFSETQ. The CDR3 totals 15 residues.

The V gene is TRBV6-4, the J gene TRBJ2-1; D gene ambiguous. V lost 4 bases and J 6 bases, leaving 7 bases between the germline ends. This CDR3 has 12 residues. Looked up from germline, CDR1 is MRHNA and CDR2 is SNTAGT. CDR3 residues: CASSAMGNEQFF. The CDR3 DNA reads as TGTGCCAGCAGTGCCATGGGCAATGAGCAGTTCTTC.

This clone was recorded a few times. CDR3: CAWGTGRVAFF. The CDR3 DNA is TGTGCCTGGGGGACGGGCAGGGTAGCTTTCTTT. This chain joins TRBV30 and TRBJ1-1; tentative D call: TRBD1 (5 bases). Per germline, CDR1 GTSNPN and CDR2 SVGIG (reference sequence). The CDR3 loop spans 11 amino acids. Between the trimmed V and J ends, which lost 5 bases and 10 bases, there was a span of 14 bases.

The chain couples TRBV6-1 to TRBJ2-5, with D maybe TRBD1 (6 bases). Looked up from germline, CDR1 is MNHNS and CDR2 is SASEGT. There are 15 residues in the CDR3. V gave up 0 bases and J gave up 5 bases, with 13 bases separating them. The CDR3 protein is CASSEAVQGHETQYF. DNA of the CDR3: TGTGCCAGCAGTGAAGCGGTCCAGGGGCACGAGACCCAGTACTTC.

For the CDR3, the DNA is TGTGCCAGCAGCCCCCGGTTGAACACTGAAGCTTTCTTT. This translates into CASSPRLNTEAFF. The chain combines TRBV3-1 (or the pseudogene TRBV3-2) with TRBJ1-1; D is ambiguous. V shed 4 bases and J shed 0 bases, with 6 bases lying between them. CDR1 and CDR2 (germline): LGHDT, YNNKEL (reference sequence). The CDR3 is 13 residues long.

The chain is built from TRBV6-4 and TRBJ2-2; D unresolved. The CDR3 is 13 residues long. Germline CDR1 and CDR2: MRHNA and SNTAGT. V was clipped by 6 bases and J by 1 base, with 6 bases between them. CDR3 sequence reads: CASRNQNTGELFF. The DNA for the CDR3 is TGTGCCAGCAGAAATCAGAACACCGGGGAGCTGTTTTTT.

This chain joins TRBV29-1 and TRBJ1-1, with a tentative D call TRBD1 (6 bases). With 7 bases removed from V and 6 bases from J, the gap between germline ends came to 18 bases. CDR1 SQVTM and CDR2 ANQGSEA come from the germline V gene. The CDR3 contains 13 residues. The CDR3 loop reads CSGQTGGWAEAFF. In DNA, the CDR3 is TGCAGCGGGCAGACAGGTGGTTGGGCTGAAGCTTTCTTT.

V is TRBV10-3 and J is TRBJ2-7; TRBD2 matches at 10 bases. The CDR3 is 13 residues long. The junction had 8 bases not matched to a gene; V was cut back by 7 bases and J by 8 bases. The V gene's germline CDR1 is ENHRY and CDR2 SYGVKD. The chain's CDR3 is CAIMSGRANQQYF. The CDR3 coding sequence is TGTGCCATCATGAGCGGGAGGGCCAATCAGCAGTACTTC.

This clone was seen only once. This sequence joins TRBV7-9 and TRBJ1-2; the D gene is possibly TRBD1 (5 bases). CDR1 is SEHNR and CDR2 is FQNEAQ in the germline V gene (reference sequence). The CDR3 has 14 residues. Trimming took 6 bases from V and 3 from J, leaving 14 bases between them. CDR3 in amino acids: CASSRDRHDYGYTF. In DNA form, the CDR3 reads TGTGCCAGCAGTCGGGACCGTCACGACTATGGCTACACCTTC.

The sample holds one count of this clone. J is TRBJ2-1 and V is TRBV5-4; TRBD2 matches 11 bases. V dropped 4 bases and J dropped 0; count of bases not matched to a gene: 3. CDR1 and CDR2 (germline): SGHNT, YYREEE (reference sequence). The length of the CDR3 is 16 residues. The chain's CDR3 is CASSRGTSGSYNEQFF. In nucleotides, the CDR3 is TGTGCCAGCAGCCGCGGGACTAGCGGCTCCTACAATGAGCAGTTCTTC. The whole variable domain, remainder taken from reference TRBV5-4 and TRBJ2-1, is ETGVTQSPTHLIKTRGQQVTLRCSSQSGHNTVSWYQQALGQGPQFIFQYYREEENGRGNFPPRFSGLQFPNYSSELNVNALELDDSALYLCASSRGTSGSYNEQFFGPGTRLTVL.

This clone has a single count. The chain uses TRBV7-8 and TRBJ2-3; 8 bases are a match to TRBD2. After removal of 5 bases from V and 8 bases from J, the junction contained 9 bases not matched to a gene. There are 14 residues in the CDR3. The germline gives CDR1 SGHVS, CDR2 FQNEAQ. The CDR3 DNA follows: TGTGCCAGCAGCGTATGGGAGCGGGAGAGTACGCAGTATTTT. Residues: CASSVWERESTQYF.

V and J are TRBV11-1 and TRBJ2-1, with no clear D. Germline V gene data show CDR1 as SGHAT and CDR2 as FQDESV (reference sequence). V gave up 1 base and J gave up 5 bases, with 6 bases separating them. The CDR3 spans 13 residues. CDR3 sequence (DNA): TGTGCCAGCAGCTTAGGTATAGACAATGAGCAGTTCTTC. This translates into CASSLGIDNEQFF.

The chain has TRBV6-2 or TRBV6-3 and TRBJ1-2; D not certain. V was shortened by 5 bases and J by 0 bases, with 13 bases between the two germline ends. The CDR3 is made up of 15 amino acids. Per the germline V gene, CDR1 is MNHEY and CDR2 is SVGEGT. The CDR3 here is CASSLSDLTNYGYTF. The DNA for the CDR3 is TGTGCCAGCAGTCTCTCGGACTTGACTAACTATGGCTACACCTTC.

V usage is TRBV9 and J usage is TRBJ1-4; D unresolved. The CDR3 sequence is 15 residues long. Germline-derived CDR1 and CDR2 are SGDLS and YYNGEE. The germline V and J ends were trimmed by 1 base and 5 bases, with 12 bases remaining between them. The chain's CDR3 is CASSVNALENEKLFF. CDR3 coding DNA: TGTGCCAGCAGCGTAAATGCGCTGGAAAATGAAAAACTGTTTTTT.

The rearrangement joins TRBV2 to TRBJ1-5; D not certain. Germline-derived CDR1 and CDR2 are SNHLY and FYNNEI. V shed 3 bases and J shed 3 bases, with 12 bases lying between them. CDR3 length: 15 residues. This chain's CDR3 is CASSDEEAYNQPQHF. CDR3 nucleotides: TGTGCCAGCAGTGACGAGGAGGCTTACAATCAGCCCCAGCATTTT. Supplemented by reference TRBV2 and TRBJ1-5, the full variable domain reads EPEVTQTPSHQVTQMGQEVILRCVPISNHLYFYWYRQILGQKVEFLVSFYNNEISEKSEIFDDQFSVERPDGSNFTLKIRSTKLEDSAMYFCASSDEEAYNQPQHFGDGTRLSIL.